This TCR beta chain stems from a study of T cells in Graves' hyperthyroidism and ophthalmopathy. Regarding the study as a whole: Before onset, by a median of approximately 6.2 months, the model predicted ophthalmopathy.

This clonotype was seen many times. Its matching antigen is unknown. V lost 0 bases and J 2 bases, leaving 12 bases between the germline ends. Germline lookup yields CDR1 DFQATT and CDR2 SNEGSKA (reference sequence). The CDR3 covers 15 residues. Uncontrolled infection, other autoimmune disease, pregnancy or lactation barred patients from enrollment. Amplified TCR beta CDR3 regions derived from RNA transcripts. Researchers ran a first-round RT-PCR on the TCR CDR3 using the HTBI primer set. TCRdb analysed the multiplex PCR reads with MiXCR anew, one entry per CDR3 protein. The sample lists some 400,000 distinct CDR3 sequences; around 13% were seen once.

The source is a woman in her sixties with Graves' hyperthyroidism. Sequencing input: blood. The chain has TRBV20-1 and TRBJ2-3; D possibly corresponds to TRBD1 (5 bases). The CDR3 sequence: CSAREPHGATDTQYF. The CDR3 DNA reads TGCAGTGCTAGAGAGCCCCATGGGGCCACAGATACGCAGTATTTT.